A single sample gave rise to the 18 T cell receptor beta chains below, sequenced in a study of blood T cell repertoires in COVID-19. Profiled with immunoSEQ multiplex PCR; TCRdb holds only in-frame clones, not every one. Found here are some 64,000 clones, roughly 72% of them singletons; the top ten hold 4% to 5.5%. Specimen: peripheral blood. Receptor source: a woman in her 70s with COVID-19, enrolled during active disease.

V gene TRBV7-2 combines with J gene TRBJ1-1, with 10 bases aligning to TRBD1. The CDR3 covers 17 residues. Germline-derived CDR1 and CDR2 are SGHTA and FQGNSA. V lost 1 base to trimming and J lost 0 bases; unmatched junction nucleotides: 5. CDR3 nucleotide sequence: TGTGCCAGCAGCTTAGTGACAGGGGGCTGGATGAACACTGAAGCTTTCTTT. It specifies CASSLVTGGWMNTEAFF. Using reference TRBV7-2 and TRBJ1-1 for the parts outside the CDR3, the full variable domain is GAGVSQSPSNKVTEKGKDVELRCDPISGHTALYWYRQSLGQGLEFLIYFQGNSAPDKSGLPSDRFSAERTGGSVSTLTIQRTQQEDSAVYLCASSLVTGGWMNTEAFFGQGTRLTVV.

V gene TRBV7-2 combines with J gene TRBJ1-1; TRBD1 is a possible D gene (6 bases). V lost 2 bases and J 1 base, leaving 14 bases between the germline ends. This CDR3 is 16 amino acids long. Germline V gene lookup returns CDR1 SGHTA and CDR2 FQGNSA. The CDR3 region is CASSLTLQGWNTEAFF. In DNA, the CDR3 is TGTGCCAGCAGCTTAACCCTACAGGGATGGAACACTGAAGCTTTCTTT.

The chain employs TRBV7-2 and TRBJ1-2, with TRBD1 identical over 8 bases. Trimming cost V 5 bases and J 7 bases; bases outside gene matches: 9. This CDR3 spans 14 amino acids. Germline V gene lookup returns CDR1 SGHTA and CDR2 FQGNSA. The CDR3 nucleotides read TGTGCCAGCAGCCATCACGGACAGGGTGGTGGCTACACCTTC. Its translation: CASSHHGQGGGYTF.

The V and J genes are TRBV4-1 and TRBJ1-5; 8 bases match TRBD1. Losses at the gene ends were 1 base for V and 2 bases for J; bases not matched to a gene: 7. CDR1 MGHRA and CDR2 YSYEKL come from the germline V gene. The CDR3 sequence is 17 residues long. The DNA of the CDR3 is TGCGCCAGCAGCCAAGGGGCCCAGGGGGCCGGCAATCAGCCCCAGCATTTT. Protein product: CASSQGAQGAGNQPQHF.

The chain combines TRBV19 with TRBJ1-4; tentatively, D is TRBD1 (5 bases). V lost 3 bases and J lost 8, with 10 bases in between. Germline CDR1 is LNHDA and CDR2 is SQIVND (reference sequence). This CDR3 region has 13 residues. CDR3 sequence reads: CASSIRGKEKLFF. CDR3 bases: TGTGCCAGTAGTATCCGGGGGAAAGAAAAACTGTTTTTT.

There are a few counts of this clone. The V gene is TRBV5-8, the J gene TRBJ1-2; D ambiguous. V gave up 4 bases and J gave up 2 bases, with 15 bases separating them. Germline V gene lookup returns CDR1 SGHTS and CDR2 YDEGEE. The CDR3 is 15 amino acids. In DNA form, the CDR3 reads TGTGCCAGCAGCACAGCAGCCGAATGGAACTATGGCTACACCTTC. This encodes CASSTAAEWNYGYTF.

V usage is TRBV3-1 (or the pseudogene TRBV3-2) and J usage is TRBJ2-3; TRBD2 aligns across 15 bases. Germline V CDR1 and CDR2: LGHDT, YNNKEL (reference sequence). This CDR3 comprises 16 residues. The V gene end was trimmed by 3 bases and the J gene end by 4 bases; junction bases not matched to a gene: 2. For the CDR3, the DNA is TGTGCCAGCAGCCAGGGGACTAGCGGGAGGTCAGATACGCAGTATTTT. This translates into CASSQGTSGRSDTQYF.

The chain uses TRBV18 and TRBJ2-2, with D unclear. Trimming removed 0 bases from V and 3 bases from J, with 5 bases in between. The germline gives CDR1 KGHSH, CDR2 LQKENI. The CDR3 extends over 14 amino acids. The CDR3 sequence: CASSPPFDTGELFF. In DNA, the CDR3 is TGTGCCAGCTCACCACCGTTCGACACCGGGGAGCTGTTTTTT.

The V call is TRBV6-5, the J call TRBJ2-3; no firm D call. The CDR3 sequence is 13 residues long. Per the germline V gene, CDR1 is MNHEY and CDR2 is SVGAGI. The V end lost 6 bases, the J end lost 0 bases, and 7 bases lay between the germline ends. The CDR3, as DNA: TGTGCCAGCAGGAGGCCCAGCACAGATACGCAGTATTTT. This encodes CASRRPSTDTQYF.

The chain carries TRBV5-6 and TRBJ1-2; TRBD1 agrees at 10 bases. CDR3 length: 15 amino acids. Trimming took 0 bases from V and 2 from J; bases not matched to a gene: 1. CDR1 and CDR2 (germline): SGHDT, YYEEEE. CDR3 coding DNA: TGTGCCAGCAGCTTGGTGGACAGGGGGAACTATGGCTACACCTTC. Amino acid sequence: CASSLVDRGNYGYTF. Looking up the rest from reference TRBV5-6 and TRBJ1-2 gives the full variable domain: DAGVTQSPTHLIKTRGQQVTLRCSPKSGHDTVSWYQQALGQGPQFIFQYYEEEERQRGNFPDRFSGHQFPNYSSELNVNALLLGDSALYLCASSLVDRGNYGYTFGSGTRLTVV.

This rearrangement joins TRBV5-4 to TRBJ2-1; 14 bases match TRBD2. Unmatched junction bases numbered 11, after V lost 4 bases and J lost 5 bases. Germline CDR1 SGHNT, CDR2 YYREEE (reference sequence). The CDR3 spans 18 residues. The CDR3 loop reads CASSPGRTSGGTNNEQFF. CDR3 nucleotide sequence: TGTGCCAGCAGCCCGGGGCGGACTAGCGGGGGGACTAACAATGAGCAGTTCTTC.

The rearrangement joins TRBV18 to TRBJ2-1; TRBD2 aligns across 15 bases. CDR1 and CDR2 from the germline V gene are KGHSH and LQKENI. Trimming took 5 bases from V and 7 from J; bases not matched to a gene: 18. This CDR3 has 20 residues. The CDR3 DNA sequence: TGTGCCAGCTCATCTTCCCCGGGACTAGCGGGGGGTCCGAGTGGGAATGAGCAGTTCTTC. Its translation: CASSSSPGLAGGPSGNEQFF.

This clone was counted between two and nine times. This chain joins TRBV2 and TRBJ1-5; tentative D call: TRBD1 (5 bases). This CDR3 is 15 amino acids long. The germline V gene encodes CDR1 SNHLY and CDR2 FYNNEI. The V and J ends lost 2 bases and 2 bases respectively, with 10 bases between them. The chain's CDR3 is CASSERGAGNQPQHF. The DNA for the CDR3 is TGTGCCAGCAGTGAAAGGGGTGCGGGCAATCAGCCCCAGCATTTT.

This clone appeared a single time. CDR3 sequence (DNA): TGCAGCGCCTTCAACAGGGCGTCGGGGGAAGCTTTCTTT. It specifies CSAFNRASGEAFF. This rearrangement joins TRBV29-1 to TRBJ1-1, with D maybe TRBD1 (6 bases). V dropped 7 bases and J dropped 8 bases, with 20 bases sitting between them. Germline V gives CDR1 SQVTM, CDR2 ANQGSEA. The CDR3 has 13 amino acids.

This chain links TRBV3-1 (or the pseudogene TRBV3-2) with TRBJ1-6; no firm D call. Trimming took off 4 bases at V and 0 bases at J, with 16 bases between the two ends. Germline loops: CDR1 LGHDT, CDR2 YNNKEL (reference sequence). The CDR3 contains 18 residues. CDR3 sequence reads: CASSPIGSGSSYNSPLHF. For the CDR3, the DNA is TGTGCCAGCAGCCCAATTGGATCCGGGAGCTCCTATAATTCACCCCTCCACTTT.

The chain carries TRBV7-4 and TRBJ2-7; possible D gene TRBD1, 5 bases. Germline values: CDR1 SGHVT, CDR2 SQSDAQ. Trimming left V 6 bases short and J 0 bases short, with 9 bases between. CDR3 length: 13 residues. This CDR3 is CASRPQVSYEQYF. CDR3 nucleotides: TGTGCCAGCAGACCACAGGTCTCCTACGAGCAGTACTTC.

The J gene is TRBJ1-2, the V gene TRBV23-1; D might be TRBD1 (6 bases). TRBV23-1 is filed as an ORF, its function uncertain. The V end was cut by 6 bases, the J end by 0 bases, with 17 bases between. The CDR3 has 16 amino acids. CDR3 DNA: TGCGCCAGCAGGGGACACAAAGAACCTTCTAACTATGGCTACACCTTC. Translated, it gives CASRGHKEPSNYGYTF.

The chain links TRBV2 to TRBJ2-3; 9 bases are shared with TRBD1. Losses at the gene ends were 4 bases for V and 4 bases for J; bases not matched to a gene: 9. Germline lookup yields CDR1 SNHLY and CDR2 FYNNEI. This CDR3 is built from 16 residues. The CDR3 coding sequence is TGTGCCAGCAGTGCATCGGGGACAGGGATGTCAGATACGCAGTATTTT. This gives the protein CASSASGTGMSDTQYF.